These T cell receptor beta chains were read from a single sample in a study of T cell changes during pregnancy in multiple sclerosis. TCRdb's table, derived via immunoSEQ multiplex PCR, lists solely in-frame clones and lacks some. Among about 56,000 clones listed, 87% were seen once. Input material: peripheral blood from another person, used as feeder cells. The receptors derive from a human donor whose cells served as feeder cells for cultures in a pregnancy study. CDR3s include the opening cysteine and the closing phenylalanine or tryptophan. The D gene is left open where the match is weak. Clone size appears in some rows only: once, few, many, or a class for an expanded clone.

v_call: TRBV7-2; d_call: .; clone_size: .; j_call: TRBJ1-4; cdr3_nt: TGTGCCAGCAGCTTAGGGGTCCTTCGGGAAAAACTGTTTTTT; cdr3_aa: CASSLGVLREKLFF
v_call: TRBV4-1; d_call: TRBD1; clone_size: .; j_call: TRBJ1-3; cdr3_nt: TGCGCCAGCAGACAGACACCGGGACAGCGGAGCTCTGGAAACACCATATATTTT; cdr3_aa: CASRQTPGQRSSGNTIYF
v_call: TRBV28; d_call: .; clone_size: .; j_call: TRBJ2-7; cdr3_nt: TGTGCCAGCAGTCCCCCGGTTGGGCGGATCTACGAGCAGTACTTC; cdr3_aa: CASSPPVGRIYEQYF
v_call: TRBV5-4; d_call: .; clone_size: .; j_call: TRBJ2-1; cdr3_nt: TGTGCCAGCAGCGACAGGCCCTACAATGAGCAGTTCTTC; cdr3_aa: CASSDRPYNEQFF
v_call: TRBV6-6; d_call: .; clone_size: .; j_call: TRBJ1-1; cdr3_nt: TGTGCCAGCAGTTTACTACGGATGAACACTGAAGCTTTCTTT; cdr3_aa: CASSLLRMNTEAFF
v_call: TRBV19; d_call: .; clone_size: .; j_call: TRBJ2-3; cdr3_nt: TGTGCCAGTAGTATAGGGGGACCCGGAGATACGCAGTATTTT; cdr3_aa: CASSIGGPGDTQYF
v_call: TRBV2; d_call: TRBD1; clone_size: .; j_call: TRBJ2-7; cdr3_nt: TGTGCCAGCAGTGAATGGGCAGGGGGCATCTACGAGCAGTACTTC; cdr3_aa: CASSEWAGGIYEQYF
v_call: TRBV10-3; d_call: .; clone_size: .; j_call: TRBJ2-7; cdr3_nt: TGTGCCATCAGTGAAGGGGCAGAAGTAGTCCAAGAAGGATACGAGCAGTACTTC; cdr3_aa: CAISEGAEVVQEGYEQYF
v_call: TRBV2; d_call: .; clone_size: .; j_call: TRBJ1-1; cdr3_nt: TGTGCCAGCAGTGGCCGACAGGTTGATACTGAAGCTTTCTTT; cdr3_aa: CASSGRQVDTEAFF
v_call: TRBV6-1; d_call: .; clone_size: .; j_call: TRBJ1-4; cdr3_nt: TGTGCCAGCAGTGAAGGGTGGGGCAGGGGAGGAGAAAAACTGTTTTTT; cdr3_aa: CASSEGWGRGGEKLFF
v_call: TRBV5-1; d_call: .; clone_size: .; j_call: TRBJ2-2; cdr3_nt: TGCGCCAGCAGCTTGATACTCACCGGGGAGCTGTTTTTT; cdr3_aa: CASSLILTGELFF
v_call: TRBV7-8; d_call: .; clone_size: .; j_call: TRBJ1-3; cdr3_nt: TGTGCCAGCAGCTTAGATACTGAATCCGACTCTGGAAACACCATATATTTT; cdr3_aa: CASSLDTESDSGNTIYF
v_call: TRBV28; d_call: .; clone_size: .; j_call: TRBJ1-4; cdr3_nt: TGTGCCAGCAGGCTGGACCCAAAGCGGGAAAAACTGTTTTTT; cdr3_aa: CASRLDPKREKLFF
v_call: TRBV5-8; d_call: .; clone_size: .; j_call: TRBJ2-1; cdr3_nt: TGTGCCAGCAGTTTAAGGGGGGGGCTCTACAATGAGCAGTTCTTC; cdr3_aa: CASSLRGGLYNEQFF
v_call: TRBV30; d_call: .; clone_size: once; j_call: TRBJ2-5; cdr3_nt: TGTGCCTGGAGTGTAAAGAGGGCAGGGGAGACCCAGTACTTC; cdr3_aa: CAWSVKRAGETQYF
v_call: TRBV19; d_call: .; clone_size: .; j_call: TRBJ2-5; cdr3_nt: TGTGCCAGTAGTATAGACCGGGATAACGGGGAGACCCAGTACTTC; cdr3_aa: CASSIDRDNGETQYF
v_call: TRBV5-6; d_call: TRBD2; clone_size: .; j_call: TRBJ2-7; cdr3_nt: TGTGCCAGCAGCTTTGGGCTAGCGGGAACTGACTCCTACGAGCAGTACTTC; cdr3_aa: CASSFGLAGTDSYEQYF
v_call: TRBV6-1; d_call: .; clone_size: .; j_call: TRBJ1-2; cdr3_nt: TGTGCCAGCAGTGAGGGGTCAGGGAGGGGAATGGCGGATGGCTACACCTTC; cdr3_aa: CASSEGSGRGMADGYTF
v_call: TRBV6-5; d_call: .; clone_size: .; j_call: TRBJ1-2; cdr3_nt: TGTGCCAGCAGTTACTCGAATTTCGGAAACTATGGCTACACCTTC; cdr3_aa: CASSYSNFGNYGYTF
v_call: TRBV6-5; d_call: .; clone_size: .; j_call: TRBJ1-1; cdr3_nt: TGTGCCAGCAGCCCCGGGGTCGACACTGAAGCTTTCTTT; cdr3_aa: CASSPGVDTEAFF
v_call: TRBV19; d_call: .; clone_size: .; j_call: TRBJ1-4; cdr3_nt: TGTGCCAGTCGTTTGGACAGTGCAACTAATGAAAAACTGTTTTTT; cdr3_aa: CASRLDSATNEKLFF
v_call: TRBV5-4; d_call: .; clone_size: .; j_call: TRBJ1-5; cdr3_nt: TGTGCCAGCAGCCCCGACTTAGCCTCCAATCAGCCCCAGCATTTT; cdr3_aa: CASSPDLASNQPQHF
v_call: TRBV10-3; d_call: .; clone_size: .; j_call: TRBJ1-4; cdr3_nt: TGTGCCATCAGAAGCGTAGGTTTAGGTGAAAAACTGTTTTTT; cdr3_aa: CAIRSVGLGEKLFF
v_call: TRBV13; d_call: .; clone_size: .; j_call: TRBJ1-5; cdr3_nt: TGTGCCAGCAGCTTCGGAGTGACAGCTGATCAGCCCCAGCATTTT; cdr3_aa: CASSFGVTADQPQHF
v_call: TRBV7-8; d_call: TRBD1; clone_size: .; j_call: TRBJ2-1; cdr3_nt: TGTGCCAGCATCACGGGACAGGGGGCGAATGAGCAGTTCTTC; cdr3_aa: CASITGQGANEQFF
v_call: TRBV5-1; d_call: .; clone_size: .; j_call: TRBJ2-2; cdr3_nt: TGCGCCAGCAGGTTCTCTGGGAACACCGGGGAGCTGTTTTTT; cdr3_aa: CASRFSGNTGELFF
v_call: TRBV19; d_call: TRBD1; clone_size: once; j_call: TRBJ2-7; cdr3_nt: TGTGCCAGTAGTATAGGGGGGACAGCCTACGAGCAGTACTTC; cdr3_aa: CASSIGGTAYEQYF
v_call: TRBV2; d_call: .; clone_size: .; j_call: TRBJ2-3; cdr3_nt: TGTGCCAGCAGCTTCTCTAGGGCGGAGAGCACAGATACGCAGTATTTT; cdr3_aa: CASSFSRAESTDTQYF
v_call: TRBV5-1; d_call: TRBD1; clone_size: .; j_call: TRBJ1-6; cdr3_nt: TGCGCCAGCAGCTTAGGATTAAAGGGACAGGTGAATTCACCCCTCCACTTT; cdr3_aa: CASSLGLKGQVNSPLHF
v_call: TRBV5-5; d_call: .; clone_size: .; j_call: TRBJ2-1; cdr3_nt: TGTGCCAGCAGCTTGGGACCCGGTGACAATGAGCAGTTCTTC; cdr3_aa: CASSLGPGDNEQFF
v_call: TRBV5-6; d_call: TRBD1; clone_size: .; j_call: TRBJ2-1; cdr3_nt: TGTGCCAGCAGCTTGACAGGGGCCAACCTCTACAATGAGCAGTTCTTC; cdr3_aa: CASSLTGANLYNEQFF
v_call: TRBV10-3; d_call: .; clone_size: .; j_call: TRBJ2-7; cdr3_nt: TGTGCCATCAGTGAGTCTGGATCCTACGAGCAGTACTTC; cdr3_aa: CAISESGSYEQYF
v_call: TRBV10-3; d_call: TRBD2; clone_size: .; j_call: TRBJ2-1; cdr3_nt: TGTGCCATCAGCTACTCCGGGACTAGCGGGGTCTACAATGAGCAGTTCTTC; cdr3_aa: CAISYSGTSGVYNEQFF
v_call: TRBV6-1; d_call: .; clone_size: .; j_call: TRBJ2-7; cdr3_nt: TGTGCCAGCAGTGAAAGACGGTTTGGCTCCTACGAGCAGTACTTC; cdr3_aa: CASSERRFGSYEQYF
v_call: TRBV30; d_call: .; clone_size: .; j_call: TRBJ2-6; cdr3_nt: TGTGCCTGGAGTGTCTCCTTCTCTGGGGCCAACGTCCTGACTTTC; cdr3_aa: CAWSVSFSGANVLTF
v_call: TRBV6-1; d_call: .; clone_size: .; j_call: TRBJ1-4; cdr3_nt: TGTGCCAGCAGTGGGTGGACAGCCTCAACTAATGAAAAACTGTTTTTT; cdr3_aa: CASSGWTASTNEKLFF
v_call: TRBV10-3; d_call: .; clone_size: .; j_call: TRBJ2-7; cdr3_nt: TGTGCCATCAGTGAGTCAGCCCAGGGGGGCTACGAGCAGTACTTC; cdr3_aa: CAISESAQGGYEQYF
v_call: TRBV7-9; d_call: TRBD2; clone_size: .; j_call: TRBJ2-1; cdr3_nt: TGTGCCAGCAGCTCCACCGGACTAGCGGGCTACAATGAGCAGTTCTTC; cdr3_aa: CASSSTGLAGYNEQFF
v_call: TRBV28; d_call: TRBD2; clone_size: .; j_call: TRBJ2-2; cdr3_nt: TGTGCCAGCAGTTTTGGAGCGGGAACCGGGGAGCTGTTTTTT; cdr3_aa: CASSFGAGTGELFF